The sequence of this T cell receptor (beta chain) was determined in a study of shared clonotypes between healthy human individuals. Study results and caveats: Non-shared clonotypes had lower generation probabilities than those shared by all four donors.

Sequencing used immunoSEQ multiplex PCR; TCRdb keeps in-frame clones, though not all of them. The repertoire has about 980,000 clones, 70% to 85% of them found once; the top ten carry over 1.3%. Germline V gene sequence: CDR1 GTSNPN, CDR2 SVGIG (reference sequence). Trimming shortened V by 5 bases and J by 10 bases, and 20 bases separated the two germline ends. The CDR3 totals 13 residues. As for this clone: Its cognate antigen is unknown.

The receptor was isolated from a man aged 18 to 35 in good health. The rearrangement joins TRBV30 to TRBJ1-2, with TRBD1 as a possible D gene (6 bases). Material: memory CD4+ T cells sorted from blood. The subset is: CD45RA-negative fraction. This chain's CDR3 is CAWQGNQEDDYTF. CDR3 DNA: TGTGCCTGGCAGGGGAATCAAGAAGACGACTACACCTTC.